This T cell receptor beta chain was sequenced during a study of early T cells in non-severe SARS-CoV-2 infection. Via MiXCR, TCRdb re-called the 5' RACE reads, giving one row per CDR3 protein. The repertoire holds over 60,000 distinct CDR3 sequences, with roughly 8.7% as singletons. Between the trimmed V and J ends, which lost 0 bases and 3 bases, there was a span of 5 bases. Germline CDR1 and CDR2: SGHAT and FQNNGV. The CDR3 is 14 amino acids. The sequencing sample was made of whole blood. This clonotype was obtained from an adult who was a healthcare worker with PCR-confirmed SARS-CoV-2 infection or an uninfected control (not recorded which). The genes are TRBV11-2 and TRBJ2-2; the D is unclear. In nucleotides, the CDR3 is TGTGCCAGCAGCTTAGAACAACACACCGGGGAGCTGTTTTTT. The encoded protein is CASSLEQHTGELFF. Full variable domain (remainder filled in from reference TRBV11-2 and TRBJ2-2): EAGVAQSPRYKIIEKRQSVAFWCNPISGHATLYWYQQILGQGPKLLIQFQNNGVVDDSQLPKDRFSAERLKGVDSTLKIQPAKLEDSAVYLCASSLEQHTGELFFGEGSRLTVL.